The 32 T cell receptor beta chains in this list originate from one sample, sequenced in a study of T cell changes during pregnancy in multiple sclerosis. The protocol was immunoSEQ multiplex PCR, while the TCRdb copy is restricted to in-frame clones and leaves out a portion. The sample holds 55,000 to 70,000 clones, about 91% seen once. The starting material was peripheral blood, obtained after pregnancy. Receptors were obtained from a female donor with multiple sclerosis, enrolled in a pregnancy study.

The gene calls are TRBV7-2 and TRBJ2-3; D not resolved. The germline CDR1 and CDR2 sequences are SGHTA and FQGNSA. The V gene lost 4 bases and the J gene lost 4 bases, with 3 bases spanning the gap. The CDR3 sequence is 11 residues long. For the CDR3, the DNA is TGTGCCAGCAGCTCAGCAGATACGCAGTATTTT. It translates to CASSSADTQYF. The whole variable domain, remainder taken from reference TRBV7-2 and TRBJ2-3, is GAGVSQSPSNKVTEKGKDVELRCDPISGHTALYWYRQSLGQGLEFLIYFQGNSAPDKSGLPSDRFSAERTGGSVSTLTIQRTQQEDSAVYLCASSSADTQYFGPGTRLTVL.

V gene TRBV2 combines with J gene TRBJ1-5; no firm D call. Trimming cost V 2 bases and J 10 bases, with 15 bases left between them. CDR1 and CDR2 from the germline V gene are SNHLY and FYNNEI. The CDR3 loop spans 14 amino acids. This CDR3 reads CASSEFADRGPQHF. CDR3 nucleotide sequence: TGTGCCAGCAGTGAATTTGCAGATCGAGGCCCCCAGCATTTT. Together with reference TRBV2 and TRBJ1-5, the CDR3 gives the full variable domain: EPEVTQTPSHQVTQMGQEVILRCVPISNHLYFYWYRQILGQKVEFLVSFYNNEISEKSEIFDDQFSVERPDGSNFTLKIRSTKLEDSAMYFCASSEFADRGPQHFGDGTRLSIL.

The CDR3 bases are TGTGCCAGCAGGGGGACAGGGAGAAACACCATATATTTT. It yields the protein CASRGTGRNTIYF. The gene calls are TRBV2 and TRBJ1-3; 9 bases agree with TRBD1. Germline-derived CDR1 and CDR2 are SNHLY and FYNNEI. J lost 5 bases, V lost 6 bases, and 2 bases had no gene match. The CDR3 contains 13 residues.

For the CDR3, the DNA is TGTGCCAGCTCACCACTCGCGGGGGGGTATGATGGCTACACCTTC. Residues: CASSPLAGGYDGYTF. The chain has TRBV18 and TRBJ1-2, with D perhaps TRBD1 (5 bases). The CDR3 extends over 15 amino acids. Trimming removed 1 base at V and 6 bases at J, with 15 bases between. CDR1 and CDR2 from the germline V gene are KGHSH and LQKENI.

This clone was seen more than once but under ten times. The rearrangement joins TRBV6-1 to TRBJ1-5, with 8 bases lining up with TRBD1. CDR3 length: 14 residues. CDR1 and CDR2 (germline): MNHNS, SASEGT. J was trimmed by 6 bases and V by 3 bases; bases with no gene match: 4. CDR3 in amino acids: CASSDPTGVQPQHF. For the CDR3, the DNA is TGTGCCAGCAGTGATCCGACAGGGGTTCAGCCCCAGCATTTT.

The genes are TRBV7-2 and TRBJ1-5; perhaps TRBD1 as D (5 bases). CDR1 and CDR2 (germline): SGHTA, FQGNSA. V was trimmed by 5 bases and J by 3 bases, leaving 14 bases between them. The length of the CDR3 is 15 residues. Here the CDR3 reads CASSPGQGTNQPQHF. The CDR3, as DNA: TGTGCCAGCAGCCCCGGCCAGGGCACCAATCAGCCCCAGCATTTT.

The CDR3 DNA reads as TGTGCCAGCAGCCGGCGGGGAGACACTGAAGCTTTCTTT. Translation gives CASSRRGDTEAFF. The V and J genes are TRBV5-6 and TRBJ1-1; D not resolved. This CDR3 has 13 amino acids. V lost 4 bases to trimming and J lost 3 bases, with 10 bases between them. In germline, CDR1 is SGHDT, CDR2 YYEEEE. Full variable domain (outside the CDR3, taken from reference TRBV5-6 and TRBJ1-1): DAGVTQSPTHLIKTRGQQVTLRCSPKSGHDTVSWYQQALGQGPQFIFQYYEEEERQRGNFPDRFSGHQFPNYSSELNVNALLLGDSALYLCASSRRGDTEAFFGQGTRLTVV.

This chain links TRBV5-6 with TRBJ1-2, with 10 bases that match TRBD1. This CDR3 contains 15 residues. Germline loops: CDR1 SGHDT, CDR2 YYEEEE. V lost 4 bases, J lost 7 bases, and 10 bases stayed unmatched. The CDR3 bases are TGTGCCAGCAGCCTTCCTGAGCGGGACAGGGGTGGCTACACCTTC. It codes for CASSLPERDRGGYTF.

The chain combines TRBV28 with TRBJ2-4; perhaps TRBD1 as D (5 bases). This CDR3 is built from 14 residues. The germline CDR1 and CDR2 sequences are MDHEN and SYDVKM. V shed 1 base and J shed 9 bases, with 13 bases lying between them. This CDR3 reads CASSLSLGQGIQYF. In nucleotides, the CDR3 is TGTGCCAGCAGTTTATCTCTCGGCCAGGGCATTCAGTACTTC.

The chain combines TRBV10-3 with TRBJ1-3, with D perhaps matching TRBD1 (5 bases). CDR1 and CDR2 from the germline V gene are ENHRY and SYGVKD. Trimming left V 4 bases short and J 6 bases short, with 16 bases between. The CDR3 contains 15 residues. The CDR3 here is CAISGGHRGTNTIYF. The CDR3 nucleotides are TGTGCCATCAGTGGTGGACACCGGGGGACAAACACCATATATTTT.

The CDR3 loop is CASTPTGSAYGYTF. For the CDR3, the DNA is TGTGCCAGTACCCCGACAGGATCTGCCTATGGCTACACCTTC. The chain carries TRBV19 and TRBJ1-2, with D tentatively TRBD1 (6 bases). The germline CDR1 and CDR2 sequences are LNHDA and SQIVND (reference sequence). There are 14 residues in the CDR3. V was pared by 7 bases and J by 4 bases, with 16 bases between.

The genes are TRBV7-8 and TRBJ1-5; 7 bases are a match to TRBD1. Looked up from germline, CDR1 is SGHVS and CDR2 is FQNEAQ. The junction had 5 bases not matched to a gene; V was cut back by 8 bases and J by 1 base. CDR3 size: 14 residues. CDR3 nucleotide sequence: TGTGCCAGCCGCAAGGGGGCCAGCAATCAGCCCCAGCATTTT. Translating it yields CASRKGASNQPQHF. Filled out from reference TRBV7-8 and TRBJ1-5, the complete variable domain reads GAGVSQSPRYKVAKRGQDVALRCDPISGHVSLFWYQQALGQGPEFLTYFQNEAQLDKSGLPSDRFFAERPEGSVSTLKIQRTQQEDSAVYLCASRKGASNQPQHFGDGTRLSIL.

V gene TRBV13 combines with J gene TRBJ2-2, with TRBD1 matching over 8 bases. J was trimmed by 5 bases and V by 4 bases; bases with no gene match: 9. Germline CDR1 and CDR2: PRHDT and FYEKMQ (reference sequence). The CDR3 is 16 residues long. CDR3: CASSSTGEKRTGELFF. The CDR3 bases are TGTGCCAGCAGCTCGACAGGGGAAAAAAGGACCGGGGAGCTGTTTTTT.

The chain has TRBV6-6 and TRBJ1-1, with D perhaps matching TRBD1 (6 bases). The germline gives CDR1 MNHNY, CDR2 SVGAGI (reference sequence). The V gene lost 4 bases and the J gene lost 4 bases, with 19 bases spanning the gap. The CDR3 has 16 amino acids. CDR3 in amino acids: CASSWGGGPLGTEAFF. For the CDR3, the DNA is TGTGCCAGCAGTTGGGGAGGGGGGCCCTTAGGCACTGAAGCTTTCTTT.

The V and J genes are TRBV19 and TRBJ1-2; a weak D match, TRBD1 (6 bases). There are 15 residues in the CDR3. Per the germline V gene, CDR1 is LNHDA and CDR2 is SQIVND (reference sequence). The V end lost 3 bases, the J end lost 8 bases, and 19 bases lay between the germline ends. The CDR3 region is CASSMRQAAPGGYTF. As DNA, the CDR3 is TGTGCCAGTAGTATGAGACAGGCCGCACCCGGGGGCTACACCTTC. Drawing the rest from reference TRBV19 and TRBJ1-2, the complete variable domain is DGGITQSPKYLFRKEGQNVTLSCEQNLNHDAMYWYRQDPGQGLRLIYYSQIVNDFQKGDIAEGYSVSREKKESFPLTVTSAQKNPTAFYLCASSMRQAAPGGYTFGSGTRLTVV.

The gene calls are TRBV11-2 and TRBJ1-4; perhaps TRBD1 as D (6 bases). Germline CDR1 SGHAT, CDR2 FQNNGV. This CDR3 region has 15 residues. Trimming took 4 bases from V and 6 from J, leaving 15 bases between them. CDR3 sequence (DNA): TGTGCCAGCAGCTATACCTACGGGACACATGAAAAACTGTTTTTT. Translation gives CASSYTYGTHEKLFF. The complete variable domain, with remaining parts taken from reference TRBV11-2 and TRBJ1-4, reads EAGVAQSPRYKIIEKRQSVAFWCNPISGHATLYWYQQILGQGPKLLIQFQNNGVVDDSQLPKDRFSAERLKGVDSTLKIQPAKLEDSAVYLCASSYTYGTHEKLFFGSGTQLSVL.

As concerns this clone: The same CDR3 can be traced to other DNA sequences in this sample. This chain links TRBV20-1 with TRBJ1-3; no clear D. CDR1 DFQATT and CDR2 SNEGSKA come from the germline V gene (reference sequence). Trimming removed 6 bases at V and 0 bases at J, with 3 bases between. The CDR3 extends over 11 amino acids. This CDR3 is CSASSGNTIYF. CDR3 nucleotides: TGCAGTGCCTCCTCTGGAAACACCATATATTTT.

The CDR3 is CATSRDILGGLAAYNEQFF. The CDR3 region has the DNA TGTGCCACCAGCAGAGATATTTTGGGTGGGCTAGCGGCCTACAATGAGCAGTTCTTC. The chain joins TRBV15 to TRBJ2-1; 7 nucleotides line up with TRBD2. The CDR3 has 19 residues. From germline, CDR1 is LNHNV and CDR2 YYDKDF (reference sequence). Trimming removed 0 bases from V and 2 bases from J; junction bases left unmatched: 13.

The rearrangement uses TRBV19 and TRBJ2-5; 9 bases align to TRBD1. Germline lookup yields CDR1 LNHDA and CDR2 SQIVND (reference sequence). Germline trimming cut 6 bases from V and 6 bases from J; bases unmatched to any gene: 14. This CDR3 is built from 16 residues. The CDR3 DNA follows: TGTGCCAGTAGCCACCAAGGGACAGGGCTGTGGAAGACCCAGTACTTC. The encoded protein is CASSHQGTGLWKTQYF. Together with reference TRBV19 and TRBJ2-5, the CDR3 gives the full variable domain: DGGITQSPKYLFRKEGQNVTLSCEQNLNHDAMYWYRQDPGQGLRLIYYSQIVNDFQKGDIAEGYSVSREKKESFPLTVTSAQKNPTAFYLCASSHQGTGLWKTQYFGPGTRLLVL.

This clone was observed once. This chain uses TRBV5-1 with TRBJ1-5, with 7 nucleotides matching TRBD1. The CDR3 consists of 15 residues. Trimming at V came to 0 bases and at J to 5 bases, leaving 5 bases not matched to a gene. Germline values: CDR1 SGHRS, CDR2 YFSETQ. The CDR3 DNA is TGCGCCAGCAGCTTGGGGGACAGCCCGTATCAGCCCCAGCATTTT. As protein: CASSLGDSPYQPQHF.

The chain employs TRBV28 and TRBJ1-2; D not certain. V lost 4 bases and J lost 7, with 19 bases in between. CDR1 is MDHEN and CDR2 is SYDVKM in the germline V gene. This CDR3 has 15 amino acids. CDR3 nucleotides: TGTGCCAGCAGTTCCCCGAGGGCAGCCCCTTTTGGCTACACCTTC. This gives the protein CASSSPRAAPFGYTF.

This sequence joins TRBV9 and TRBJ2-3; 8 bases fit TRBD1. The length of the CDR3 is 15 residues. Germline V lookup: CDR1 SGDLS, CDR2 YYNGEE. Trimming at V came to 4 bases and at J to 3 bases, leaving 7 bases not matched to a gene. CDR3 residues: CASSKQGDKTDTQYF. CDR3 sequence (DNA): TGTGCCAGCAGCAAACAGGGGGATAAGACAGATACGCAGTATTTT. Together with reference TRBV9 and TRBJ2-3, the CDR3 gives the full variable domain: DSGVTQTPKHLITATGQRVTLRCSPRSGDLSVYWYQQSLDQGLQFLIQYYNGEERAKGNILERFSAQQFPDLHSELNLSSLELGDSALYFCASSKQGDKTDTQYFGPGTRLTVL.

The rearrangement joins TRBV6-1 to TRBJ1-2; 7 nucleotides agree with TRBD1. Unmatched junction bases numbered 3, after V lost 2 bases and J lost 0 bases. CDR3 length equals 15 residues. Germline V gives CDR1 MNHNS, CDR2 SASEGT. The CDR3 coding sequence is TGTGCCAGCAGTGAACCAGGGGGGACTAACTATGGCTACACCTTC. Protein sequence: CASSEPGGTNYGYTF.

The chain employs TRBV11-3 and TRBJ2-1; D remains ambiguous. Looked up from germline, CDR1 is SGHNT and CDR2 is YENEEA. The CDR3 runs to 16 residues. V lost 1 base and J 2 bases, leaving 12 bases between the germline ends. The CDR3 spells CASSLGGAPPYNEQFF. For the CDR3, the DNA is TGTGCCAGCAGCTTAGGTGGAGCCCCTCCCTACAATGAGCAGTTCTTC.

J is TRBJ1-4 and V is TRBV14, with D unclear. From germline, CDR1 is SGHDN and CDR2 FVKESK. The CDR3 is 13 residues long. V was trimmed by 1 base and J by 7 bases, leaving 7 bases between them. The CDR3 coding sequence is TGTGCCAGCAGCCAAGGGTGGGCTGAAAAACTGTTTTTT. This encodes CASSQGWAEKLFF.

This clone has only one observation. The chain recombines TRBV2 with TRBJ2-5, with TRBD2 matching 8 bases. This CDR3 is built from 16 residues. J gave up 1 base and V 2 bases, and 6 bases lay outside the gene matches. Germline loops: CDR1 SNHLY, CDR2 FYNNEI. CDR3 sequence: CASSENSGGVQETQYF. CDR3 in DNA: TGTGCCAGCAGTGAAAACAGCGGGGGTGTCCAAGAGACCCAGTACTTC.

This chain uses TRBV6-6 with TRBJ1-2; tentatively, D is TRBD1 (6 bases). Looked up from germline, CDR1 is MNHNY and CDR2 is SVGAGI (reference sequence). The CDR3 extends over 13 amino acids. V lost 6 bases, J lost 4 bases, and 12 bases lay in between. The CDR3 loop is CASRLQGVYGYTF. CDR3 DNA sequence: TGTGCCAGCAGACTACAGGGTGTCTATGGCTACACCTTC.

The V gene is TRBV18, the J gene TRBJ2-7; 7 nucleotides agree with TRBD1. The CDR3 length is 11 residues. Germline V gene data show CDR1 as KGHSH and CDR2 as LQKENI. V was pared by 4 bases and J by 12 bases, with 6 bases of the junction left unmatched. CDR3 in amino acids: CASSREQGLYF. CDR3 DNA sequence: TGTGCCAGCTCACGGGAACAGGGGTTGTACTTC. The variable domain in full, completed from reference TRBV18 and TRBJ2-7, reads NAGVMQNPRHLVRRRGQEARLRCSPMKGHSHVYWYRQLPEEGLKFMVYLQKENIIDESGMPKERFSAEFPKEGPSILRIQQVVRGDSAAYFCASSREQGLYFGPGTRLTVT.

V usage is TRBV19 and J usage is TRBJ2-7; the match to TRBD1 covers 9 bases. V gave up 6 bases and J gave up 4 bases; unmatched junction bases: 10. The germline gives CDR1 LNHDA, CDR2 SQIVND (reference sequence). This CDR3 contains 15 residues. In nucleotides, the CDR3 is TGTGCCAGTAGCCCCACGGGACAGGGCCAATACGAGCAGTACTTC. This codes for CASSPTGQGQYEQYF.

This chain uses TRBV21-1 with TRBJ2-7; the table's D call TRBD1 went unverified against the DNA. TRBV21-1 has pseudogene status. This CDR3 has 16 residues. The CDR3 nucleotides are TGTGCCAGCACCCACAGAGAGACAGGGCGCTCCTACGAGCAGTACTTC. Translating gives CASTHRETGRSYEQYF.

The rearrangement joins TRBV18 to TRBJ1-1; TRBD1 matches at 7 bases. CDR1 KGHSH and CDR2 LQKENI come from the germline V gene. The ends lost 5 bases at V and 1 base at J; junction bases unmatched: 1. The CDR3 extends over 13 amino acids. CDR3 in amino acids: CASSGQANTEAFF. For the CDR3, the DNA is TGTGCCAGCTCAGGACAGGCGAACACTGAAGCTTTCTTT.

The rearrangement links TRBV7-2 to TRBJ1-6, with D hard to call. V lost 2 bases and J 10 bases, leaving 12 bases between the germline ends. CDR3 length: 14 residues. Germline V CDR1 and CDR2: SGHTA, FQGNSA. The CDR3, as DNA: TGTGCCAGCAGCTTACGGGGAGTAGGGTCACCCCTCCACTTT. Encoded protein: CASSLRGVGSPLHF.